These 31 T cell receptor beta chains were all obtained from the same sample, sequenced in a study of T cell responses to AZD1222 COVID-19 vaccine. TCRdb's copy holds only in-frame clones and misses some; the assay was immunoSEQ multiplex PCR. The data contain about 210,000 clones, around 94% of them singletons. The sample consisted of peripheral blood, taken 28 days after the second dose of the MenACWY control vaccine. The receptors were sampled from an adult who received the MenACWY meningococcal vaccine as a control.

DNA of the CDR3: TGTGCCAGCAGTCCCACCCTCGGGACAGTCGGGGAAGAGACCCAGTACTTC. As protein: CASSPTLGTVGEETQYF. V is TRBV28 and J is TRBJ2-5, with TRBD1 identical over 7 bases. The CDR3 is 17 residues long. V dropped 5 bases and J dropped 3; count of bases not matched to a gene: 15. Germline values: CDR1 MDHEN, CDR2 SYDVKM.

This rearrangement joins TRBV19 to TRBJ1-6; D unresolved. V dropped 0 bases and J dropped 9 bases, with 12 bases sitting between them. The CDR3 covers 15 residues. Germline CDR1 LNHDA, CDR2 SQIVND (reference sequence). Here the CDR3 DNA reads TGTGCCAGTAGTATAGAGGGCCAACTGGGTTCACCCCTCCACTTT. Translating it yields CASSIEGQLGSPLHF.

The chain has TRBV5-4 and TRBJ2-1; TRBD2 is a possible D gene (5 bases). Trimming removed 3 bases from V and 1 base from J, with 11 bases in between. Germline V gene sequence: CDR1 SGHNT, CDR2 YYREEE (reference sequence). The CDR3 has 15 amino acids. CDR3 bases: TGTGCCAGCAGCTCTCAGCAGCGGTCCTACAATGAGCAGTTCTTC. This codes for CASSSQQRSYNEQFF.

The CDR3 nucleotides are TGTGCCAGCAGCTTAGGGCAGGGGGGTAACTATGGCTACACCTTC. Translated: CASSLGQGGNYGYTF. V usage is TRBV7-6 and J usage is TRBJ1-2; 7 bases fit TRBD1. Germline CDR1 SGHVS, CDR2 FNYEAQ. The CDR3 covers 15 residues. Trimming took 1 base from V and 1 from J; bases not matched to a gene: 3.

The CDR3 loop reads CASNRGTGELFF. The CDR3 DNA is TGTGCCAGCAACCGGGGCACCGGGGAGCTGTTTTTT. V usage is TRBV3-1 (or the pseudogene TRBV3-2) and J usage is TRBJ2-2; weak D call: TRBD2 (5 bases). This CDR3 is 12 amino acids long. Trimming shortened V by 7 bases and J by 4 bases, and 7 bases separated the two germline ends. Per the germline V gene, CDR1 is LGHDT and CDR2 is YNNKEL (reference sequence).

The J gene is TRBJ2-5, the V gene TRBV7-7, with a weak D call TRBD2 (6 bases). V lost 1 base to trimming and J lost 4 bases, with 13 bases between them. There are 15 residues in the CDR3. Germline-derived CDR1 and CDR2 are SSHAT and FNYEAQ (reference sequence). CDR3 bases: TGTGCCAGCAGCTTAGAAGGTGGGGGGATAGAGACCCAGTACTTC. Translated, it gives CASSLEGGGIETQYF.

The rearrangement links TRBV19 to TRBJ2-1; TRBD1 agrees at 7 bases. Germline V gives CDR1 LNHDA, CDR2 SQIVND (reference sequence). The CDR3 loop spans 14 amino acids. V lost 6 bases, J lost 4 bases, and 6 bases stayed unmatched. In DNA, the CDR3 is TGTGCCAGTAGGGGGCAGGGGGAATACAATGAGCAGTTCTTC. It specifies CASRGQGEYNEQFF.

V usage is TRBV3-1 (or the pseudogene TRBV3-2) and J usage is TRBJ2-1, with D unresolved. Germline V gene lookup returns CDR1 LGHDT and CDR2 YNNKEL (reference sequence). There are 16 residues in the CDR3. V was shortened by 4 bases and J by 8 bases, with 21 bases between the two germline ends. The CDR3 protein is CASSRPFVNSLDEQFF. CDR3 coding DNA: TGTGCCAGCAGCCGACCCTTCGTGAATAGCCTAGATGAGCAGTTCTTC.

The chain employs TRBV27 and TRBJ2-1; TRBD1 aligns across 8 bases. J was trimmed by 9 bases and V by 6 bases; bases with no gene match: 10. This CDR3 spans 14 amino acids. Looked up from germline, CDR1 is MNHEY and CDR2 is SMNVEV (reference sequence). CDR3 region: CASSPGQGFVEQFF. DNA of the CDR3: TGTGCCAGCAGCCCAGGACAGGGTTTCGTTGAGCAGTTCTTC.

This chain uses TRBV2 with TRBJ2-7; D call uncertain. In germline, CDR1 is SNHLY, CDR2 FYNNEI. The CDR3 consists of 13 residues. V lost 5 bases and J lost 1, with 9 bases in between. CDR3 residues: CASSSVLSYEQYF. CDR3 nucleotide sequence: TGTGCCAGCAGTTCCGTACTTTCCTACGAGCAGTACTTC.

This clone showed up just once. The chain uses TRBV30 and TRBJ1-2; D is undetermined. This CDR3 spans 13 amino acids. From germline, CDR1 is GTSNPN and CDR2 SVGIG (reference sequence). Trimming pared 4 bases from V and 1 base from J, leaving 10 bases between. The chain's CDR3 is CAWKLDDNYGYTF. CDR3 DNA: TGTGCCTGGAAATTGGACGATAACTATGGCTACACCTTC. The variable domain in full, with the rest retrieved from reference TRBV30 and TRBJ1-2, is SQTIHQWPATLVQPVGSPLSLECTVEGTSNPNLYWYRQAAGRGLQLLFYSVGIGQISSEVPQNLSASRPQDRQFILSSKKLLLSDSGFYLCAWKLDDNYGYTFGSGTRLTVV.

The genes are TRBV7-2 and TRBJ1-5; D not resolved. Germline V CDR1 and CDR2: SGHTA, FQGNSA. The CDR3 has 12 residues. V gave up 3 bases and J gave up 3 bases, with 3 bases separating them. CDR3 amino acids: CASSFDNQPQHF. CDR3 in DNA: TGTGCCAGCAGCTTCGACAATCAGCCCCAGCATTTT. Drawing the rest from reference TRBV7-2 and TRBJ1-5, the complete variable domain is GAGVSQSPSNKVTEKGKDVELRCDPISGHTALYWYRQSLGQGLEFLIYFQGNSAPDKSGLPSDRFSAERTGGSVSTLTIQRTQQEDSAVYLCASSFDNQPQHFGDGTRLSIL.

This clone occurred a few times. The chain combines TRBV7-2 with TRBJ2-1; D tentatively reads TRBD1 or TRBD2 (6 bases each). Germline loops: CDR1 SGHTA, CDR2 FQGNSA. The V and J ends lost 3 bases and 8 bases respectively, with 14 bases between them. This CDR3 contains 14 residues. CDR3 in DNA: TGTGCCAGCAGCTTCGTGGGGGGCCGGGATGAGCAGTTCTTC. It specifies CASSFVGGRDEQFF.

This chain connects TRBV29-1 to TRBJ1-1; the match to TRBD1 covers 7 bases. The length of the CDR3 is 10 residues. J gave up 8 bases and V 7 bases, and 4 bases lay outside the gene matches. Germline V gives CDR1 SQVTM, CDR2 ANQGSEA. CDR3: CSAGQAEAFF. CDR3 DNA sequence: TGCAGCGCAGGACAGGCAGAAGCTTTCTTT.

This rearrangement joins TRBV19 to TRBJ2-7, with no clear D. Per germline, CDR1 LNHDA and CDR2 SQIVND (reference sequence). V was shortened by 8 bases and J by 3 bases, with 14 bases between the two germline ends. This CDR3 spans 13 amino acids. The CDR3 DNA sequence: TGTGCCAGTTCGACGACTGTTAACTACGAGCAGTACTTC. This gives the protein CASSTTVNYEQYF.

This rearrangement joins TRBV5-6 to TRBJ1-1; no reliable D call. The germline V gene encodes CDR1 SGHDT and CDR2 YYEEEE. This CDR3 has 13 residues. V lost 4 bases to trimming and J lost 1 base, with 8 bases between them. The CDR3: CASSRVGNTEAFF. For the CDR3, the DNA is TGTGCCAGCAGCCGTGTGGGGAACACTGAAGCTTTCTTT.

Details on this clone: A read error may produce the germline difference seen at one junction end. The chain joins TRBV3-1 (or the pseudogene TRBV3-2) to TRBJ2-7; 8 bases align to TRBD2. Germline V gene data show CDR1 as LGHDT and CDR2 as YNNKEL (reference sequence). This CDR3 contains 13 residues. The CDR3 sequence: CASSQHPLAGGHF. CDR3 DNA: TGTGCCAGCAGCCAACACCCCCTAGCGGGCGGGCACTTC.

V usage is TRBV3-1 (or the pseudogene TRBV3-2) and J usage is TRBJ1-6, with D perhaps TRBD1 (6 bases). Germline lookup yields CDR1 LGHDT and CDR2 YNNKEL (reference sequence). CDR3 length: 14 residues. V gave up 3 bases and J gave up 5 bases, with 8 bases separating them. The CDR3 loop reads CASSHGGHNSPLHF. The CDR3 DNA is TGTGCCAGCAGCCACGGGGGGCATAATTCACCCCTCCACTTT.

J is TRBJ1-2 and V is TRBV9, with D possibly TRBD1 on 6 matching bases. This CDR3 has 15 amino acids. From germline, CDR1 is SGDLS and CDR2 YYNGEE. V lost 4 bases to trimming and J lost 3 bases, with 16 bases between them. The CDR3 loop reads CASSPLSQGYYGYTF. The CDR3 DNA reads TGTGCCAGCAGCCCCTTATCCCAGGGGTACTATGGCTACACCTTC.

V is TRBV9 and J is TRBJ2-7; 9 bases fit TRBD1. CDR3 length: 17 residues. Trimming at V came to 4 bases and at J to 7 bases, leaving 18 bases not matched to a gene. Germline V CDR1 and CDR2: SGDLS, YYNGEE. In DNA, the CDR3 is TGTGCCAGCAGCTCCCGAACCGGGACAGGGACCCCTCTAGAGCAGTACTTC. It codes for CASSSRTGTGTPLEQYF.

V is TRBV7-3 and J is TRBJ2-1; the match to TRBD2 covers 10 bases. With V trimmed by 5 bases and J by 3 bases, 4 bases remained unmatched. This CDR3 has 15 amino acids. In germline, CDR1 is SGHTA, CDR2 FQGTGA. The CDR3 region is CASSPASGGYNEQFF. For the CDR3, the DNA is TGTGCCAGCAGCCCGGCTAGCGGGGGCTACAATGAGCAGTTCTTC.

V is TRBV7-2 and J is TRBJ2-3, with 7 nucleotides matching TRBD1. With V trimmed by 5 bases and J by 6 bases, 8 bases remained unmatched. This CDR3 is built from 14 residues. The germline V gene has CDR1 SGHTA and CDR2 FQGNSA. CDR3 amino acids: CASSTGQPIDTQYF. The CDR3, as DNA: TGTGCCAGCAGCACGGGACAGCCCATCGATACGCAGTATTTT. The variable domain in full, completed from reference TRBV7-2 and TRBJ2-3, reads GAGVSQSPSNKVTEKGKDVELRCDPISGHTALYWYRQSLGQGLEFLIYFQGNSAPDKSGLPSDRFSAERTGGSVSTLTIQRTQQEDSAVYLCASSTGQPIDTQYFGPGTRLTVL.

V is TRBV7-2 and J is TRBJ2-7; 15 bases align to TRBD2. Losses at the gene ends were 0 bases for V and 7 bases for J; bases not matched to a gene: 4. The CDR3 extends over 16 amino acids. Germline V lookup: CDR1 SGHTA, CDR2 FQGNSA. For the CDR3, the DNA is TGTGCCAGCAGCTTAGCGGACGGACTAGCGGGAGGGGAGCAGTACTTC. Amino acid sequence: CASSLADGLAGGEQYF.

The rearrangement links TRBV7-3 to TRBJ2-2, with a weak D call TRBD2 (5 bases). V dropped 4 bases and J dropped 0 bases, with 12 bases sitting between them. Germline values: CDR1 SGHTA, CDR2 FQGTGA. The length of the CDR3 is 16 residues. CDR3 in amino acids: CASSSRTSPNTGELFF. The CDR3 nucleotides read TGTGCCAGCAGCTCCCGGACTTCTCCGAACACCGGGGAGCTGTTTTTT.

The chain uses TRBV28 and TRBJ2-3, with TRBD2 identical over 8 bases. V was clipped by 1 base and J by 5 bases; unmatched bases: 5. This CDR3 is built from 15 residues. The germline gives CDR1 MDHEN, CDR2 SYDVKM. In nucleotides, the CDR3 is TGTGCCAGCAGTTTATCCTCAGCGGGAGAAGATACGCAGTATTTT. Protein sequence: CASSLSSAGEDTQYF.

This chain links TRBV5-1 with TRBJ1-4, with D unresolved. The germline CDR1 and CDR2 sequences are SGHRS and YFSETQ. The CDR3 runs to 15 residues. Trimming stripped 5 bases from V and 0 bases from J, with 11 bases between. CDR3 sequence: CASSKEYATNEKLFF. The CDR3 nucleotides are TGCGCCAGCAGTAAGGAATATGCAACTAATGAAAAACTGTTTTTT.

As concerns this clone: One junction end disagrees with the germline gene, perhaps due to a read error. The gene calls are TRBV5-4 and TRBJ2-7, with TRBD1 identical over 7 bases. From germline, CDR1 is SGHNT and CDR2 YYREEE (reference sequence). The CDR3 loop spans 14 amino acids. The CDR3 region has the DNA TGTGCCAGCAGCTTCCGGGACAGTCCCTACAAGCAGTACTTC. Its translation is CASSFRDSPYKQYF.

This clone has only one observation. The chain joins TRBV19 to TRBJ1-1, with D tentatively TRBD1 (6 bases). The V end lost 1 base, the J end lost 1 base, and 13 bases lay between the germline ends. CDR1 is LNHDA, CDR2 SQIVND, per germline (reference sequence). This CDR3 spans 16 amino acids. The CDR3 protein is CASSIVRGLGNTEAFF. CDR3 coding DNA: TGTGCCAGTAGTATAGTACGGGGGCTGGGGAACACTGAAGCTTTCTTT.

The V call is TRBV28, the J call TRBJ2-2; maybe TRBD1 (6 bases). Germline values: CDR1 MDHEN, CDR2 SYDVKM. This CDR3 has 15 amino acids. V gave up 5 bases and J gave up 2 bases, with 12 bases separating them. Here the CDR3 DNA reads TGTGCCAGCAGTACGCAGGGGAAAAACACCGGGGAGCTGTTTTTT. It translates to CASSTQGKNTGELFF.

The CDR3 DNA reads TGTGCCACCACCCCGGGCACCGGGGAGCTGTTTTTT. Translating it yields CATTPGTGELFF. The chain combines TRBV6-5 with TRBJ2-2; no clear D. Germline assignment: CDR1 MNHEY and CDR2 SVGAGI. The V and J ends lost 10 bases and 4 bases respectively, with 10 bases between them. CDR3 length: 12 residues.

The CDR3, as DNA: TGTGCCAGCAGCCGACGGACAGGGGGGAGCGAGCAGTACTTC. It specifies CASSRRTGGSEQYF. The chain combines TRBV9 with TRBJ2-7; 10 bases map to TRBD1. CDR1 and CDR2 (germline): SGDLS, YYNGEE. The CDR3 covers 14 residues. The trim removed 4 bases at V and 6 bases at J, leaving 7 bases unmatched. The full variable domain, in which reference TRBV9 and TRBJ2-7 provide the parts outside the CDR3, is DSGVTQTPKHLITATGQRVTLRCSPRSGDLSVYWYQQSLDQGLQFLIQYYNGEERAKGNILERFSAQQFPDLHSELNLSSLELGDSALYFCASSRRTGGSEQYFGPGTRLTVT.